The 10 T cell receptor beta chains in this list originate from one sample, sequenced in a study of blood T cells in healthy people across ages. Sample-barcoded 5' priming and a J-beta primer mix drove a second PCR of 7 to 11 cycles. MiXCR was run by TCRdb on the 5' RACE reads, yielding one entry per CDR3 protein. The data contain 650,000 or so distinct CDR3 sequences, approximately 52% of them singletons. The sequencing input was blood. Source of these receptors: an elderly woman in good health.

The chain is built from TRBV20-1 and TRBJ2-1, with no clear D. Trimming left V 2 bases short and J 8 bases short, with 4 bases between. Germline CDR1 is DFQATT and CDR2 is SNEGSKA (reference sequence). This CDR3 is built from 10 residues. Here the CDR3 DNA reads TGCAGTGCTAGAAGCTATGAGCAGTTCTTC. Its translation is CSARSYEQFF.

This clonotype has just a few counts. The chain has TRBV29-1 and TRBJ2-1; TRBD1 matches 11 bases. CDR1 and CDR2 (germline): SQVTM, ANQGSEA. The CDR3 sequence is 14 residues long. With 3 bases clipped from V and 8 bases from J, the junction kept 6 bases outside the gene matches. CDR3 sequence reads: CSVDGTGGGYEQFF. The CDR3 DNA is TGCAGCGTTGACGGGACAGGGGGAGGTTATGAGCAGTTCTTC.

The rearrangement links TRBV20-1 to TRBJ2-1; 11 bases map to TRBD2. The germline gives CDR1 DFQATT, CDR2 SNEGSKA (reference sequence). Germline trimming cut 2 bases from V and 2 bases from J; bases unmatched to any gene: 5. The length of the CDR3 is 16 residues. The CDR3 spells CSARMYSGRAYNEQFF. The CDR3 nucleotides are TGCAGTGCTAGAATGTATAGCGGGAGGGCCTACAATGAGCAGTTCTTC.

The chain couples TRBV27 to TRBJ1-6; a weak D match, TRBD1 (6 bases). Germline CDR1 is MNHEY and CDR2 is SMNVEV (reference sequence). V was pared by 6 bases and J by 7 bases, with 13 bases between. The CDR3 spans 14 residues. Here the CDR3 DNA reads TGTGCCAGCAGGCCAGGACAGCAGAATTCACCCCTCCACTTT. Translation: CASRPGQQNSPLHF.

Concerning this clonotype itself: Its ends do not fully match the called genes, so a read error is possible. The rearrangement joins TRBV4-2 to TRBJ1-4; 9 positions agree with TRBD1. Germline assignment: CDR1 LGHNA and CDR2 YNFKEQ. The CDR3 extends over 15 amino acids. Written as DNA, the CDR3 is TGTGCCGGCAGCCGGGACAGGGTTACTAATGAAAAACTGTTTTTT. Translating it yields CAGSRDRVTNEKLFF.

As regards this clonotype: A single base separates this from a much larger clone, so it may be a read error. The rearrangement links TRBV18 to TRBJ1-2, with D tentatively TRBD1 (5 bases). The CDR3 sequence is 15 residues long. In germline, CDR1 is KGHSH, CDR2 LQKENI. V dropped 3 bases and J dropped 6 bases, with 17 bases sitting between them. The chain's CDR3 is CASSPNSETVHGYTF. The CDR3 bases are TGTGCCAGCTCACCCAACTCCGAGACAGTGCATGGCTACACCTTC.

The rearrangement links TRBV7-2 to TRBJ1-6; D gene uncertain. The germline gives CDR1 SGHTA, CDR2 FQGNSA. Trimming removed 5 bases at V and 7 bases at J, with 9 bases between. The CDR3 spans 13 residues. The CDR3: CASSVSVNSPLHF. The DNA for the CDR3 is TGTGCCAGCAGCGTTTCCGTCAATTCACCCCTCCACTTT.

The chain carries TRBV12-3 or TRBV12-4 and TRBJ2-2; D possibly matches TRBD1 or TRBD2 (6 bases each). This CDR3 is 16 amino acids long. V dropped 6 bases and J dropped 4 bases, with 18 bases sitting between them. The CDR3: CASSPGASVLTGELFF. CDR3 DNA sequence: TGTGCCAGCAGCCCGGGGGCTAGCGTCCTCACCGGGGAGCTGTTTTTT.

This clonotype was recorded only once. A much larger clone lies one base from this, so it may be a read error. V and J are TRBV11-3 and TRBJ2-7; D ambiguous. The V and J ends lost 4 bases and 2 bases respectively, with 9 bases between them. Germline assignment: CDR1 SGHNT and CDR2 YENEEA. This CDR3 has 13 residues. CDR3 nucleotides: TGTGCCAGCAGCTATCTGAAACCCTACGAGCAGTACTTC. Translated, it gives CASSYLKPYEQYF.

The table lists this clonotype with a few counts. V is TRBV6-5 and J is TRBJ2-5, with TRBD2 matching over 7 bases. Near its end, the DNA agrees better with TRBJ2-7, so the J call may be wrong. Germline V CDR1 and CDR2: MNHEY, SVGAGI. The CDR3 covers 16 residues. CDR3: CASSYRGGSVYYEQYF. The DNA of the CDR3 is TGTGCCAGCAGTTATCGCGGCGGGAGTGTCTACTACGAGCAGTACTTC.